These 23 T cell receptor beta chains were sequenced from one sample in a study of cytomegalovirus exposure and HLA in healthy donors. PCR used 60 Vbeta primers and 13 Jbeta primers. Produced via immunoSEQ multiplex PCR; TCRdb's table is partial and in-frame only. Of about 190,000 clones listed, about 77% are singletons. The material sequenced was PBMCs. These receptors all come from a man aged 30-40 years in good health and CMV-seropositive.

V gene TRBV5-1 combines with J gene TRBJ1-2; weak D call: TRBD1 (6 bases). V was trimmed by 6 bases and J by 4 bases, leaving 19 bases between them. Per the germline V gene, CDR1 is SGHRS and CDR2 is YFSETQ. The CDR3 totals 15 residues. The CDR3 DNA reads as TGCGCCAGCAAACCCGGAAGGGTAGGGGGCTATGGCTACACCTTC. The encoded protein is CASKPGRVGGYGYTF.

V is TRBV7-8 and J is TRBJ2-1; TRBD2 agrees at 8 bases. Germline values: CDR1 SGHVS, CDR2 FQNEAQ. This CDR3 spans 14 amino acids. Unmatched junction bases numbered 8, after V lost 5 bases and J lost 8 bases. The CDR3 sequence is CASSLEARGDEQFF. The CDR3 region has the DNA TGTGCCAGCAGCCTAGAAGCGCGGGGGGATGAGCAGTTCTTC.

This chain uses TRBV6-5 with TRBJ1-1; tentatively, D is TRBD1 (5 bases). CDR1 is MNHEY and CDR2 is SVGAGI in the germline V gene. The CDR3 has 15 amino acids. V dropped 2 bases and J dropped 0 bases, with 10 bases sitting between them. Here the CDR3 reads CASSYGGGMNTEAFF. The CDR3 region has the DNA TGTGCCAGCAGTTACGGGGGGGGTATGAACACTGAAGCTTTCTTT.

V is TRBV19 and J is TRBJ2-3, with 12 bases identical to TRBD2. Germline loops: CDR1 LNHDA, CDR2 SQIVND (reference sequence). This CDR3 is built from 15 residues. The ends lost 4 bases at V and 4 bases at J; junction bases unmatched: 3. CDR3 sequence: CASSRGLAGADTQYF. CDR3 sequence (DNA): TGTGCCAGTAGTAGGGGACTAGCGGGTGCAGATACGCAGTATTTT.

This clone was detected a few times. V gene TRBV28 combines with J gene TRBJ2-7, with TRBD1 matching over 9 bases. The germline gives CDR1 MDHEN, CDR2 SYDVKM. The CDR3 totals 14 residues. V shed 4 bases, J shed 5 bases, and the junction held 6 bases outside the gene matches. CDR3 residues: CASSSGTGIDEQYF. CDR3 DNA sequence: TGTGCCAGCAGTTCCGGGACAGGGATCGACGAGCAGTACTTC.

The chain links TRBV6-5 to TRBJ1-1; D unresolved. The V and J ends lost 5 bases and 1 base respectively, with 5 bases between them. From germline, CDR1 is MNHEY and CDR2 SVGAGI. The CDR3 totals 12 residues. The CDR3 sequence: CASSRGNTEAFF. CDR3 DNA sequence: TGTGCCAGCAGTCGGGGGAACACTGAAGCTTTCTTT.

The rearrangement joins TRBV9 to TRBJ2-3; the D gene is possibly TRBD2 (6 bases). Germline V gene lookup returns CDR1 SGDLS and CDR2 YYNGEE. CDR3 length: 13 residues. Between the trimmed V and J ends, which lost 4 bases and 4 bases, there was a span of 10 bases. The CDR3 spells CASSRWEADTQYF. CDR3 nucleotides: TGTGCCAGCAGCCGTTGGGAGGCAGATACGCAGTATTTT.

The rearrangement uses TRBV5-1 and TRBJ1-2, with 7 bases matching TRBD1. Germline loops: CDR1 SGHRS, CDR2 YFSETQ. The V gene end was trimmed by 4 bases and the J gene end by 6 bases; junction bases not matched to a gene: 6. CDR3 length: 13 amino acids. CDR3 nucleotides: TGCGCCAGCAGCGTGGGACAGTCGGATGGCTACACCTTC. It is translated as CASSVGQSDGYTF.

The chain joins TRBV5-1 to TRBJ1-4, with unresolved D. Germline CDR1 reads SGHRS; CDR2 reads YFSETQ. This CDR3 comprises 17 residues. V lost 0 bases and J lost 5, with 17 bases in between. This CDR3 is CASSLGQGPIPNEKLFF. The DNA of the CDR3 is TGCGCCAGCAGCTTGGGACAAGGCCCTATTCCAAATGAAAAACTGTTTTTT.

This chain connects TRBV10-3 to TRBJ2-5; D unclear. Trimming took 2 bases from V and 3 from J, leaving 7 bases between them. The CDR3 contains 13 residues. The V gene's germline CDR1 is ENHRY and CDR2 SYGVKD. The CDR3 spells CAISEPREETQYF. The CDR3, as DNA: TGTGCCATCAGTGAGCCCCGGGAAGAGACCCAGTACTTC.

The CDR3 nucleotides read TGTGCCAGCAGTGATCAGGCAGGCCCCCGGGAAAAACTGTTTTTT. Its protein is CASSDQAGPREKLFF. The chain links TRBV2 to TRBJ1-4; D remains unclear. Between the trimmed V and J ends, which lost 3 bases and 8 bases, there was a span of 16 bases. CDR3 length: 15 residues. In germline, CDR1 is SNHLY, CDR2 FYNNEI.

This clone was seen a few times. The chain has TRBV2 and TRBJ1-6; D is perhaps TRBD1 (5 bases). Germline V gives CDR1 SNHLY, CDR2 FYNNEI. V was trimmed by 2 bases and J by 7 bases, leaving 12 bases between them. This CDR3 contains 15 residues. CDR3 residues: CASSEWPGPNSPLHF. The CDR3 DNA sequence: TGTGCCAGCAGTGAATGGCCAGGGCCCAATTCACCCCTCCACTTT. The complete variable domain, with remaining parts taken from reference TRBV2 and TRBJ1-6, reads EPEVTQTPSHQVTQMGQEVILRCVPISNHLYFYWYRQILGQKVEFLVSFYNNEISEKSEIFDDQFSVERPDGSNFTLKIRSTKLEDSAMYFCASSEWPGPNSPLHFGNGTRLTVT.

CDR3 residues: CAWEDRAGQPQHF. The DNA for the CDR3 is TGTGCCTGGGAAGACAGGGCTGGTCAGCCCCAGCATTTT. V is TRBV30 and J is TRBJ1-5, with 7 nucleotides matching TRBD1. V was clipped by 5 bases and J by 6 bases; unmatched bases: 7. The CDR3 loop spans 13 amino acids. Germline V gene sequence: CDR1 GTSNPN, CDR2 SVGIG (reference sequence).

This clone appeared a few times. The chain uses TRBV21-1 and TRBJ2-7; no check of the table's D call, TRBD2, against the DNA was made. TRBV21-1 counts as a pseudogene. The CDR3 runs 15 residues. The CDR3 DNA is TGTGCCAGCAGGAGGGAGCGCGCTAATTCCTACGAGCAGTACTTC. As protein: CASRRERANSYEQYF.

J is TRBJ1-4 and V is TRBV7-6, with 10 bases fitting TRBD1. V dropped 5 bases and J dropped 7; count of bases not matched to a gene: 4. Per germline, CDR1 SGHVS and CDR2 FNYEAQ. There are 14 residues in the CDR3. The CDR3 sequence is CASSPGQGREKLFF. In DNA, the CDR3 is TGTGCCAGCAGCCCGGGACAGGGGCGTGAAAAACTGTTTTTT.

V and J are TRBV27 and TRBJ1-2; TRBD1 is a possible D gene (5 bases). The CDR3 consists of 15 residues. Germline V gene data show CDR1 as MNHEY and CDR2 as SMNVEV (reference sequence). Trimming stripped 0 bases from V and 2 bases from J, with 10 bases between. DNA of the CDR3: TGTGCCAGCAGTTTATCGGGGCAGGGAAACTATGGCTACACCTTC. It yields the protein CASSLSGQGNYGYTF.

The chain recombines TRBV4-2 with TRBJ2-7, with TRBD2 matching 10 bases. Germline lookup yields CDR1 LGHNA and CDR2 YNFKEQ. Germline trimming cut 2 bases from V and 2 bases from J; bases unmatched to any gene: 12. The CDR3 totals 18 residues. Written as DNA, the CDR3 is TGTGCCAGCAGCCAACGGACGGCGACTAGCGGGCTTACCTACGAGCAGTACTTC. It specifies CASSQRTATSGLTYEQYF.

This clone was seen only a few times. The gene calls are TRBV5-4 and TRBJ2-1, with a tentative D call TRBD2 (6 bases). The CDR3 is 15 residues long. The V gene's germline CDR1 is SGHNT and CDR2 YYREEE (reference sequence). V lost 3 bases, J lost 5 bases, and 15 bases lay in between. The CDR3 region is CASSSRLGSNNEQFF. The CDR3 DNA is TGTGCCAGCAGCTCCAGACTAGGAAGTAACAATGAGCAGTTCTTC.

This clone was counted a few times. The CDR3 coding sequence is TGTGCCAGCAGCCTCGAGAACGGGCGGACTAATGAGCAGTTCTTC. Translation gives CASSLENGRTNEQFF. The rearrangement joins TRBV7-8 to TRBJ2-1, with D perhaps TRBD2 (5 bases). This CDR3 has 15 residues. V dropped 5 bases and J dropped 7 bases, with 18 bases sitting between them. CDR1 SGHVS and CDR2 FQNEAQ come from the germline V gene. Combining the CDR3 with reference TRBV7-8 and TRBJ2-1 gives the whole variable domain GAGVSQSPRYKVAKRGQDVALRCDPISGHVSLFWYQQALGQGPEFLTYFQNEAQLDKSGLPSDRFFAERPEGSVSTLKIQRTQQEDSAVYLCASSLENGRTNEQFFGPGTRLTVL.

The V call is TRBV29-1, the J call TRBJ2-5; a weak D match, TRBD1 (5 bases). Germline-derived CDR1 and CDR2 are SQVTM and ANQGSEA. The CDR3 contains 13 residues. V was trimmed by 7 bases and J by 5 bases, leaving 17 bases between them. The CDR3 DNA reads as TGCAGCGCCGTAACTGGGGCTGGGGAGACCCAGTACTTC. Its protein is CSAVTGAGETQYF.

This clone has more than one count but fewer than ten. The rearrangement uses TRBV6-1 and TRBJ1-2; D remains unclear. The germline gives CDR1 MNHNS, CDR2 SASEGT. Trimming removed 2 bases at V and 7 bases at J, with 17 bases between. The CDR3 is 15 amino acids. The CDR3 bases are TGTGCCAGCAGTGAAATGGGCCCCGCTTATGGTGGCTACACCTTC. It codes for CASSEMGPAYGGYTF.

The chain joins TRBV7-3 to TRBJ2-1, with TRBD2 identical over 8 bases. The CDR3 is 15 amino acids. Germline CDR1 SGHTA, CDR2 FQGTGA. V lost 4 bases, J lost 3 bases, and 5 bases stayed unmatched. The CDR3 sequence: CASSSSGRLYNEQFF. CDR3 coding DNA: TGTGCCAGCAGCTCGAGCGGGAGACTCTACAATGAGCAGTTCTTC. The entire variable domain, with the rest obtained from reference TRBV7-3 and TRBJ2-1, is as follows: GAGVSQTPSNKVTEKGKYVELRCDPISGHTALYWYRQSLGQGPEFLIYFQGTGAADDSGLPNDRFFAVRPEGSVSTLKIQRTERGDSAVYLCASSSSGRLYNEQFFGPGTRLTVL.

The chain carries TRBV4-2 and TRBJ2-5; TRBD2 matches at 7 bases. The V gene end was trimmed by 1 base and the J gene end by 5 bases; junction bases not matched to a gene: 7. Germline values: CDR1 LGHNA, CDR2 YNFKEQ. There are 15 residues in the CDR3. The CDR3 spells CASSQGAGSLETQYF. The DNA of the CDR3 is TGTGCCAGCAGCCAAGGAGCGGGAAGTTTGGAGACCCAGTACTTC.